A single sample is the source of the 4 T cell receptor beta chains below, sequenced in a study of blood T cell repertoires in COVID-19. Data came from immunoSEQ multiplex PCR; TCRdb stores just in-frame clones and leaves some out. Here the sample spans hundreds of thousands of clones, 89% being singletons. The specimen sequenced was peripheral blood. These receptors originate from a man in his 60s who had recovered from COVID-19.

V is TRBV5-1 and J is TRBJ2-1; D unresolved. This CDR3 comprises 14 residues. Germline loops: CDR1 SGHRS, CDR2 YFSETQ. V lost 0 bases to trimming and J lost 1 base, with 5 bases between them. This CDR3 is CASSLALSYNEQFF. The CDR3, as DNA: TGCGCCAGCAGCTTGGCACTGTCCTACAATGAGCAGTTCTTC.

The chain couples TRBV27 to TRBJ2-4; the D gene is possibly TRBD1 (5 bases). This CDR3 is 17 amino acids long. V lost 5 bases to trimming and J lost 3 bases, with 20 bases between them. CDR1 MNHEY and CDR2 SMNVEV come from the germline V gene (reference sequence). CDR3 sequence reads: CASSNSPKAGNKNIQYF. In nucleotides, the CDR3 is TGTGCCAGCAGTAACTCCCCCAAGGCAGGGAACAAAAACATTCAGTACTTC.

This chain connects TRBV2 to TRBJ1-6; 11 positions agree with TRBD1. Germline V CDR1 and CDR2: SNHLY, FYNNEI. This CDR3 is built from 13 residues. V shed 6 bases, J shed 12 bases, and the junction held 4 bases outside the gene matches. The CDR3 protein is CASRGQGGGPLHF. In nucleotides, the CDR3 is TGTGCCAGCAGGGGACAGGGGGGAGGACCCCTCCACTTT.

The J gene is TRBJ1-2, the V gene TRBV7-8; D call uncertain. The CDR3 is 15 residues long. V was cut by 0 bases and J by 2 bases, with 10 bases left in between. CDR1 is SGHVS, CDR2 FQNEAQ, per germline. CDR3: CASSLASPLNYGYTF. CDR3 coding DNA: TGTGCCAGCAGCTTAGCCTCCCCTCTGAACTATGGCTACACCTTC. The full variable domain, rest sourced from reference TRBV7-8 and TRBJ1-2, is GAGVSQSPRYKVAKRGQDVALRCDPISGHVSLFWYQQALGQGPEFLTYFQNEAQLDKSGLPSDRFFAERPEGSVSTLKIQRTQQEDSAVYLCASSLASPLNYGYTFGSGTRLTVV.